The 19 T cell receptor beta chains below all came from one sample that was sequenced in a study of CD8+CD57+ T cells in acquired aplastic anemia. Using genomic DNA as the template, TCR beta VDJ and CDR3 profiling was carried out. One entry per CDR3 protein, called by TCRdb with MiXCR from the reads. The sample yields about 190,000 distinct CDR3 sequences, roughly half seen once. Input material: sorted CD4+, CD8+, or CD8+CD57+ T cells (not recorded which) from PBMCs. The receptors were sampled from a human donor in good health, serving as a control.

Points on this clonotype: This may come from a read error, since a much larger clone is one base off. The CDR3 DNA reads TGTGCCAGCCTCATCAAGGGTCCTGAAAAACTGTTTTTT. Its translation: CASLIKGPEKLFF. V usage is TRBV6-1 and J usage is TRBJ1-4; D gene unclear. Trimming took off 8 bases at V and 7 bases at J, with 14 bases between the two ends. Germline V lookup: CDR1 MNHNS, CDR2 SASEGT. This CDR3 region has 13 residues.

The CDR3 coding sequence is TGTGCCAGCAGTTCGCGGCAGGGGGACACTGAAGCTTTCTTT. It yields the protein CASSSRQGDTEAFF. The chain recombines TRBV27 with TRBJ1-1, with 7 bases aligning to TRBD1. CDR1 MNHEY and CDR2 SMNVEV come from the germline V gene (reference sequence). J gave up 3 bases and V 4 bases, and 5 bases lay outside the gene matches. The CDR3 length is 14 residues.

This chain connects TRBV7-6 to TRBJ2-7; 7 bases align to TRBD2. V lost 3 bases and J lost 2; bases outside the gene matches: 1. The CDR3 spans 13 residues. Germline-derived CDR1 and CDR2 are SGHVS and FNYEAQ. CDR3 nucleotides: TGTGCCAGCAGCTTCGGGGGGACCTACGAGCAGTACTTC. It codes for CASSFGGTYEQYF.

The chain couples TRBV12-3 or TRBV12-4 to TRBJ1-6, with TRBD1 as a possible D gene (5 bases). V lost 5 bases and J lost 10, with 27 bases in between. CDR3 length: 18 residues. Written as DNA, the CDR3 is TGTGCCAGCAGTGACTCGAACACCCAGGGTGTTGGTTACTCACCCCTCCACTTT. Protein product: CASSDSNTQGVGYSPLHF.

This clonotype was detected many times. V and J are TRBV5-4 and TRBJ2-1; TRBD2 matches 10 bases. Per germline, CDR1 SGHNT and CDR2 YYREEE (reference sequence). Unmatched junction bases numbered 4, after V lost 1 base and J lost 6 bases. The CDR3 extends over 15 amino acids. The CDR3 region is CASSLSGLASNEQFF. CDR3 sequence (DNA): TGTGCCAGCAGCTTGTCGGGACTAGCGTCCAATGAGCAGTTCTTC.

This clonotype was observed many times. The chain is built from TRBV3-1 and TRBJ2-5; D unclear. CDR1 LGHDT and CDR2 YNNKEL come from the germline V gene (reference sequence). Trimming pared 5 bases from V and 0 bases from J, leaving 7 bases between. The CDR3 is 13 amino acids. The CDR3 DNA reads as TGTGCCAGCAGCTTATCAGACCAAGAGACCCAGTACTTC. This gives the protein CASSLSDQETQYF.

This chain links TRBV7-3 with TRBJ2-5; 11 positions agree with TRBD2. Germline CDR1 is SGHTA and CDR2 is FQGTGA. CDR3 length equals 14 residues. The ends lost 10 bases at V and 5 bases at J; junction bases unmatched: 9. CDR3 loop: CATGTSGGRETQYF. In DNA, the CDR3 is TGTGCCACCGGGACTAGCGGTGGGCGGGAGACCCAGTACTTC.

This clonotype was counted at least ten times. The chain links TRBV10-3 to TRBJ2-7, with 7 bases identical to TRBD1. This CDR3 is 17 amino acids long. CDR1 is ENHRY and CDR2 is SYGVKD in the germline V gene. The ends lost 0 bases at V and 0 bases at J; junction bases unmatched: 8. CDR3 in DNA: TGTGCCATCAGTGAGTCTACAGGGGCCGCGATCTCCTACGAGCAGTACTTC. Protein: CAISESTGAAISYEQYF.

The gene calls are TRBV19 and TRBJ1-2; D gene uncertain. With 5 bases removed from V and 4 bases from J, the gap between germline ends came to 8 bases. CDR3 size: 12 residues. The germline V gene has CDR1 LNHDA and CDR2 SQIVND (reference sequence). CDR3 sequence reads: CASSLTGYGYTF. DNA of the CDR3: TGTGCCAGTAGTTTGACGGGCTATGGCTACACCTTC.

The V gene is TRBV10-3, the J gene TRBJ1-2; TRBD1 aligns across 9 bases. V shed 7 bases, J shed 4 bases, and the junction held 7 bases outside the gene matches. The CDR3 contains 14 residues. Germline V gene sequence: CDR1 ENHRY, CDR2 SYGVKD. The CDR3 DNA sequence: TGTGCCATCACCTGGGACAGGGTGGGCTATGGCTACACCTTC. It yields the protein CAITWDRVGYGYTF.

The CDR3 coding sequence is TGCAGTGCTCTGGTTCCCGGCGGGTACAGGGTAGAGCCCCAGCATTTT. Protein: CSALVPGGYRVEPQHF. The genes are TRBV20-1 and TRBJ1-5, with D possibly TRBD1 on 6 matching bases. Looked up from germline, CDR1 is DFQATT and CDR2 is SNEGSKA (reference sequence). The V end was cut by 5 bases, the J end by 8 bases, with 25 bases between. CDR3 length: 16 amino acids.

This clonotype has ten or more counts. The J gene is TRBJ1-2, the V gene TRBV5-6, with TRBD1 as a possible D gene (5 bases). This CDR3 region has 17 residues. Trimming pared 3 bases from V and 4 bases from J, leaving 22 bases between. CDR1 is SGHDT and CDR2 is YYEEEE in the germline V gene. In nucleotides, the CDR3 is TGTGCCAGCAGCTCGCACAGAAACTACCGGGACTCCTATGGCTACACCTTC. This codes for CASSSHRNYRDSYGYTF.

This clonotype was detected only a few times. The chain uses TRBV19 and TRBJ2-2; TRBD2 is a possible D gene (5 bases). Trimming removed 4 bases at V and 5 bases at J, with 14 bases between. The CDR3 spans 15 residues. Germline CDR1 LNHDA, CDR2 SQIVND (reference sequence). CDR3: CASSTSGVRTGELFF. The DNA for the CDR3 is TGTGCCAGTAGTACATCCGGGGTTAGGACCGGGGAGCTGTTTTTT. Together with reference TRBV19 and TRBJ2-2, the CDR3 gives the full variable domain: DGGITQSPKYLFRKEGQNVTLSCEQNLNHDAMYWYRQDPGQGLRLIYYSQIVNDFQKGDIAEGYSVSREKKESFPLTVTSAQKNPTAFYLCASSTSGVRTGELFFGEGSRLTVL.

This clonotype came up once. The chain combines TRBV7-2 with TRBJ2-1; 7 positions agree with TRBD1. The CDR3 extends over 15 amino acids. The germline gives CDR1 SGHTA, CDR2 FQGNSA. With 5 bases clipped from V and 0 bases from J, the junction kept 4 bases outside the gene matches. This CDR3 reads CASSIWDSSYNEQFF. The CDR3 coding sequence is TGTGCCAGCAGCATATGGGACAGCTCCTACAATGAGCAGTTCTTC.

For this clonotype: One base away lies a much larger clone, so this may be a sequencing read error. The rearrangement links TRBV10-3 to TRBJ1-5, with a possible D match to TRBD1 (5 bases). The CDR3 runs to 18 residues. CDR1 ENHRY and CDR2 SYGVKD come from the germline V gene. The CDR3 loop reads CASRARVLGVISSQPQHF. The CDR3 DNA is TGTGCCAGCAGAGCCAGGGTCTTAGGGGTTATTAGCAGTCAGCCCCAGCATTTT.

The genes are TRBV28 and TRBJ2-7, with TRBD1 as a possible D gene (6 bases). Germline CDR1 MDHEN, CDR2 SYDVKM. Trimming stripped 4 bases from V and 0 bases from J, with 13 bases between. This CDR3 has 15 residues. The CDR3: CASSSPPDSSYEQYF. The CDR3 nucleotides are TGTGCCAGCAGTTCTCCCCCGGACAGCTCCTACGAGCAGTACTTC.

This clonotype appeared once. Sequence at one end of the junction differs from germline and may be a read error. V gene TRBV7-2 combines with J gene TRBJ1-6; D is unclear. The germline V gene has CDR1 SGHTA and CDR2 FQGNSA. CDR3 length: 16 amino acids. The CDR3 protein is CASSQAVSSYNSPLHF. The CDR3, as DNA: TGCGCCAGCAGCCAAGCTGTCAGCTCCTATAATTCACCCCTCCACTTT.

This chain links TRBV20-1 with TRBJ2-7; possible D gene TRBD2, 5 bases. The CDR3 spans 12 residues. Germline CDR1 DFQATT, CDR2 SNEGSKA (reference sequence). Trimming left V 3 bases short and J 2 bases short, with 8 bases between. The DNA for the CDR3 is TGCAGTGCTAGTACGGGGACCTACGAGCAGTACTTC. Its protein is CSASTGTYEQYF.

V is TRBV10-1 and J is TRBJ1-2; D possibly corresponds to TRBD1 (5 bases). The CDR3 has 14 residues. V lost 7 bases and J lost 8, with 20 bases in between. Germline V gene lookup returns CDR1 WNHNN and CDR2 SYGVQD (reference sequence). The CDR3 nucleotides read TGCGCCAGCAAGAGACAGCCCTTCCTCCTGGGCTACACCTTC. This codes for CASKRQPFLLGYTF.